The rows below give T cell receptor beta chains drawn from one sample of a study of T cell responses to AZD1222 COVID-19 vaccine. Sequencing used immunoSEQ multiplex PCR; TCRdb keeps in-frame clones, though not all of them. The data hold 100,000 to 150,000 clones, with about 79% observed a single time. Material: peripheral blood, obtained 28 days after the second AZD1222 dose. The source is an adult who received the AZD1222 COVID-19 vaccine. Each CDR3 is given with its conserved first and last residue. The order of the fields is V gene, J gene, D gene, clone size, CDR3 protein, CDR3 DNA. D genes are given only for firm matches. Clone size is not always given. Where it is, it says once, few, many or a class for expanded clones.

TRBV10-3	TRBJ2-7	NA	NA	CAISERTHEQYF	TGTGCCATCAGTGAGAGGACCCACGAGCAGTACTTC
TRBV6-2/TRBV6-3	TRBJ1-2	NA	NA	CASSFRGGYGYTF	TGTGCCAGCAGTTTCCGGGGGGGCTATGGCTACACCTTC
TRBV7-9	TRBJ1-6	NA	NA	CASSLSSQGRESPLHF	TGTGCCAGCAGCCTGTCGTCGCAGGGAAGGGAATCACCCCTCCACTTT
TRBV5-6	TRBJ1-2	NA	once	CASTPGGSNGYTF	TGTGCCAGCACCCCGGGGGGAAGTAATGGCTACACCTTC
TRBV7-2	TRBJ1-1	TRBD1	NA	CASSHRLQGFTEAFF	TGTGCCAGCAGCCACCGCCTACAGGGGTTCACTGAAGCTTTCTTT
TRBV6-5	TRBJ1-4	NA	NA	CASSYTRWEGEKLFF	TGTGCCAGCAGTTACACGAGGTGGGAAGGAGAAAAACTGTTTTTT
TRBV6-2/TRBV6-3	TRBJ2-6	TRBD1	NA	CASSYLDRGRSLGANVLTF	TGTGCCAGCAGTTACCTTGACAGGGGGCGCTCCCTCGGGGCCAACGTCCTGACTTTC
TRBV5-1	TRBJ1-5	TRBD1	NA	CASSLGPTGGNQPQHF	TGCGCCAGCAGCTTGGGTCCGACAGGGGGCAATCAGCCCCAGCATTTT
TRBV6-5	TRBJ2-3	NA	NA	CASSYGGGELTDTQYF	TGTGCCAGCAGTTACGGGGGCGGGGAGCTCACAGATACGCAGTATTTT
TRBV12-3/TRBV12-4	TRBJ1-5	TRBD1	few	CASGTGVQPQHF	TGTGCCAGCGGGACAGGGGTTCAGCCCCAGCATTTT
TRBV27	TRBJ1-2	TRBD1	NA	CASSNRGYGYTF	TGTGCCAGCAGTAACAGGGGCTATGGCTACACCTTC
TRBV27	TRBJ2-7	TRBD2	NA	CASSREATYEQYF	TGTGCCAGCAGTCGGGAGGCAACCTACGAGCAGTACTTC
TRBV27	TRBJ2-5	NA	NA	CASSFTGETQYF	TGTGCCAGCAGTTTTACGGGTGAGACCCAGTACTTC
TRBV5-6	TRBJ1-1	NA	NA	CASRGQGNTEAFF	TGTGCCAGCAGGGGGCAGGGGAACACTGAAGCTTTCTTT
TRBV6-2/TRBV6-3	TRBJ1-1	TRBD1	NA	CASSSGQGGAFF	TGTGCCAGCAGTAGCGGACAGGGAGGAGCTTTCTTT
TRBV6-5	TRBJ1-2	TRBD1	NA	CASAVTGANYGYTF	TGTGCCAGCGCCGTCACAGGGGCTAACTATGGCTACACCTTC
TRBV4-2	TRBJ1-1	TRBD1	NA	CASSHEQGAHTEAFF	TGTGCCAGCAGCCACGAACAGGGGGCGCACACTGAAGCTTTCTTT
TRBV6-2/TRBV6-3	TRBJ1-4	TRBD1	NA	CASSPRTGFNEKLFF	TGTGCCAGCAGTCCAAGGACAGGATTTAATGAAAAACTGTTTTTT
TRBV27	TRBJ1-2	TRBD1	NA	CAVRPGGRSYGYTF	TGTGCCGTCAGGCCAGGGGGCCGATCCTATGGCTACACCTTC
TRBV19	TRBJ1-2	NA	NA	CASTTQSNYGYTF	TGTGCCAGTACTACACAGTCAAACTATGGCTACACCTTC
TRBV20-1	TRBJ1-1	NA	NA	CSASFQVNTEAFF	TGCAGTGCTAGTTTTCAGGTCAACACTGAAGCTTTCTTT
TRBV18	TRBJ1-5	NA	NA	CASSPPGVPSNQPQHF	TGTGCCAGCTCACCACCGGGTGTGCCTAGCAATCAGCCCCAGCATTTT
TRBV4-3	TRBJ1-5	NA	NA	CASSQDLGQPQHF	TGCGCCAGCAGCCAAGATCTCGGTCAGCCCCAGCATTTT
TRBV9	TRBJ2-3	NA	NA	CASSPTPSTDTQYF	TGTGCCAGCAGCCCAACCCCCAGCACAGATACGCAGTATTTT
TRBV3-1/TRBV3-2	TRBJ1-2	NA	NA	CASSRDAFYGYTF	TGTGCCAGCAGCCGGGACGCCTTCTATGGCTACACCTTC
TRBV2	TRBJ2-2	TRBD2	NA	CASSLAGGHGELFF	TGTGCCAGCAGCCTAGCGGGGGGGCACGGGGAGCTGTTTTTT
TRBV5-8	TRBJ1-4	TRBD1	NA	CASSPGTGWLFF	TGTGCCAGCAGCCCCGGGACAGGCTGGCTGTTTTTT
TRBV28	TRBJ1-5	NA	NA	CASSFVTPSNQPQHF	TGTGCCAGCAGTTTTGTAACACCTAGCAATCAGCCCCAGCATTTT
TRBV27	TRBJ1-2	TRBD1	NA	CASTHLGQVPGYTF	TGTGCCAGCACCCATCTTGGACAGGTCCCTGGCTACACCTTC
TRBV27	TRBJ1-1	NA	NA	CASARVLRTEAFF	TGTGCCAGCGCCAGGGTCTTGCGCACTGAAGCTTTCTTT
TRBV6-5	TRBJ2-5	NA	NA	CASKGVGLLEETQYF	TGTGCCAGCAAAGGCGTCGGGCTTTTAGAAGAGACCCAGTACTTC
TRBV24-1	TRBJ2-1	TRBD1	NA	CATSDPRQGGRNEQFF	TGTGCCACCAGTGATCCCCGACAGGGGGGGAGGAATGAGCAGTTCTTC
TRBV5-1	TRBJ1-2	TRBD1	NA	CASTPRGQGVYGYTF	TGCGCCAGCACCCCCCGGGGACAGGGGGTCTATGGCTACACCTTC
TRBV5-4	TRBJ1-6	NA	NA	CASSRGEGDSPLHF	TGTGCCAGCAGCCGGGGGGAAGGGGATTCACCCCTCCACTTT
TRBV5-1	TRBJ2-6	NA	NA	CASSIGASGANVLTF	TGCGCCAGCAGCATAGGGGCCTCTGGGGCCAACGTCCTGACTTTC
TRBV4-1	TRBJ2-1	NA	NA	CASSQDRRGKGGWFF	TGCGCCAGCAGCCAAGATCGTCGGGGGAAGGGGGGTTGGTTCTTC
TRBV4-1	TRBJ2-5	NA	NA	CASSLRIWGQETQYF	TGCGCCAGCAGCCTAAGAATATGGGGGCAAGAGACCCAGTACTTC
TRBV7-2	TRBJ1-4	NA	NA	CASSETSIGAWEKLFF	TGTGCCAGCAGCGAGACTTCCATTGGGGCCTGGGAAAAACTGTTTTTT
TRBV9	TRBJ1-6	NA	NA	CASQDGFRNSPLHF	TGTGCCAGCCAAGACGGTTTCCGTAATTCACCCCTCCACTTT
TRBV7-2	TRBJ1-1	NA	NA	CASSLVREAEAFF	TGTGCCAGCAGCTTAGTTAGGGAGGCTGAAGCTTTCTTT